The clone carrying this TCR beta chain was observed a few times. Its antigen is unidentified. The ends were cut back, 4 bases at V and 1 base at J, with 10 bases in the middle. The CDR3 has 13 residues. Germline loops: CDR1 SQVTM, CDR2 ANQGSEA. Documented time point: sample taken at primary tumor resection. Samples came from some 71 TRACERx patients with untreated early-stage lung cancer. Sequencing was performed on whole RNA extracted from tumor and nontumor lung tissue, or from frozen PBMC, and the material was left unsorted. One entry per CDR3 protein, called by TCRdb with MiXCR from the 5' RACE reads. This table holds 800 or so distinct CDR3 sequences, 30% to 35% found once. The data stem from a study of spatial heterogeneity in lung cancer. Study overall: Alpha-chain sequences were consistently detected less often than beta-chain sequences.

Study-wide points: Tumoral mutation counts were tracked by counts of expanded intratumoral alpha and beta TCRs.

The sequences come from lung tumor tissue, collected at surgery. This sequence originates from a male donor with early-stage non-small cell lung cancer. The chain is built from TRBV29-1 and TRBJ1-1; D ambiguous. CDR3 nucleotide sequence: TGCAGCGTTGTCCCCAGGCAGAACACTGAAGCTTTCTTT. It specifies CSVVPRQNTEAFF. The entire variable domain, with the rest obtained from reference TRBV29-1 and TRBJ1-1, is as follows: SAVISQKPSRDICQRGTSLTIQCQVDSQVTMMFWYRQQPGQSLTLIATANQGSEATYESGFVIDKFPISRPNLTFSTLTVSNMSPEDSSIYLCSVVPRQNTEAFFGQGTRLTVV.